This passage covers 9 T cell receptor beta chains from one sample sequenced in a study of blood T cell repertoires in COVID-19. The data were produced by immunoSEQ multiplex PCR, yet TCRdb's version contains in-frame clones alone and is incomplete. Of fewer than 350,000 clones detected, around 93% appear once; the ten largest clones hold approximately 3%. The sequencing input was PBMCs or T cells enriched from blood (not recorded which). These TCRs come from a man between 35 and 55 years old who had been exposed to COVID-19.

The V and J genes are TRBV18 and TRBJ2-3; 7 bases are a match to TRBD2. Unmatched junction bases numbered 3, after V lost 2 bases and J lost 1 base. The CDR3 loop spans 15 amino acids. Germline V CDR1 and CDR2: KGHSH, LQKENI. The CDR3 protein is CASSPSRERTDTQYF. As DNA, the CDR3 is TGTGCCAGCTCACCATCGCGGGAGCGCACAGATACGCAGTATTTT.

The rearrangement joins TRBV7-9 to TRBJ1-6; D ambiguous. Trimming shortened V by 2 bases and J by 6 bases, and 14 bases separated the two germline ends. Germline CDR1 reads SEHNR; CDR2 reads FQNEAQ (reference sequence). CDR3 length: 16 amino acids. The CDR3 region is CASSLQSRSRNSPLHF. The DNA for the CDR3 is TGTGCCAGCAGCTTACAATCCAGGTCACGTAATTCACCCCTCCACTTT.

The genes are TRBV28 and TRBJ2-2; 7 nucleotides agree with TRBD1. The CDR3 loop spans 17 amino acids. The germline V gene encodes CDR1 MDHEN and CDR2 SYDVKM. V shed 1 base and J 0 bases; nucleotides not matched to a gene: 5. CDR3 coding DNA: TGTGCCAGCAGTTTATTGAGGGGGCGCACGAACACCGGGGAGCTGTTTTTT. Encoded protein: CASSLLRGRTNTGELFF. Looking up the rest from reference TRBV28 and TRBJ2-2 gives the full variable domain: DVKVTQSSRYLVKRTGEKVFLECVQDMDHENMFWYRQDPGLGLRLIYFSYDVKMKEKGDIPEGYSVSREKKERFSLILESASTNQTSMYLCASSLLRGRTNTGELFFGEGSRLTVL.

This clone was seen once. The CDR3 coding sequence is TGTGCCAGCTCACCACCAAGAGGGAACACTGAAGCTTTCTTT. This sequence encodes CASSPPRGNTEAFF. The chain carries TRBV18 and TRBJ1-1; no clear D. Per germline, CDR1 KGHSH and CDR2 LQKENI. This CDR3 contains 14 residues. Trimming cost V 0 bases and J 1 base, with 6 bases left between them.

This clone was found once. The chain recombines TRBV7-9 with TRBJ1-2; maybe TRBD1 (5 bases). The CDR3 extends over 13 amino acids. Trimming removed 5 bases from V and 4 bases from J, with 11 bases in between. Germline loops: CDR1 SEHNR, CDR2 FQNEAQ (reference sequence). The CDR3 protein is CASSAQVTYGYTF. The CDR3 bases are TGTGCCAGCAGCGCACAGGTGACCTATGGCTACACCTTC.

This sequence joins TRBV19 and TRBJ1-1; unclear D gene. Germline V gene lookup returns CDR1 LNHDA and CDR2 SQIVND (reference sequence). With 0 bases removed from V and 4 bases from J, the gap between germline ends came to 9 bases. The CDR3 spans 14 residues. CDR3 loop: CASSIDQFGTEAFF. Written as DNA, the CDR3 is TGTGCCAGTAGTATAGATCAATTCGGCACTGAAGCTTTCTTT.

This chain connects TRBV20-1 to TRBJ1-4; TRBD1 agrees at 8 bases. Trimming cost V 3 bases and J 7 bases; bases outside gene matches: 7. The CDR3 contains 14 residues. The germline V gene has CDR1 DFQATT and CDR2 SNEGSKA (reference sequence). The CDR3: CSASMGQVGEKLFF. In nucleotides, the CDR3 is TGCAGTGCTAGTATGGGACAGGTCGGTGAAAAACTGTTTTTT.

The rearrangement joins TRBV19 to TRBJ2-2; 12 nucleotides match TRBD2. The CDR3 covers 17 residues. Germline trimming cut 6 bases from V and 3 bases from J; bases unmatched to any gene: 8. In germline, CDR1 is LNHDA, CDR2 SQIVND (reference sequence). CDR3 coding DNA: TGTGCCAGTAGCGCCCGGGGACTAGCGGGCTACACCGGGGAGCTGTTTTTT. This codes for CASSARGLAGYTGELFF.

V is TRBV19 and J is TRBJ1-5; 7 bases map to TRBD1. The germline CDR1 and CDR2 sequences are LNHDA and SQIVND (reference sequence). The CDR3 runs to 15 residues. The V segment lost 7 bases and the J segment 1 base; nucleotides outside the gene matches: 7. CDR3 region: CASTTSGGSNQPQHF. In nucleotides, the CDR3 is TGTGCCAGTACCACGTCAGGGGGAAGCAATCAGCCCCAGCATTTT.